This T cell receptor beta chain was captured in a study of T-cell memory formation after mild COVID-19. General study findings and limits: Later expanders leaned CD4+, whereas clones that contracted between day 15 and 85 were balanced CD4/CD8.

V was pared by 3 bases and J by 3 bases, with 4 bases of the junction left unmatched. CDR3 size: 15 residues. Germline CDR1 and CDR2: DFQATT and SNEGSKA (reference sequence). As regards this clonotype: Its antigen is unidentified.

TCRdb used MiXCR to reprocess the 5' RACE reads, holding one entry per CDR3 protein. Of around 340,000 distinct CDR3 sequences detected, around 21% appear once; the ten largest clones hold around 13%. The sample comprised PBMCs or a T cell subset sorted from them (not recorded which). This receptor was obtained from an adult woman who had mild COVID-19 (a few samples of this study predate the infection). Cell type and time point are not known. The chain links TRBV20-1 to TRBJ2-2; TRBD1 agrees at 10 bases. This chain's CDR3 is CSASPGTGDTGELFF. The CDR3 DNA reads as TGCAGTGCTAGCCCCGGGACAGGGGACACCGGGGAGCTGTTTTTT.